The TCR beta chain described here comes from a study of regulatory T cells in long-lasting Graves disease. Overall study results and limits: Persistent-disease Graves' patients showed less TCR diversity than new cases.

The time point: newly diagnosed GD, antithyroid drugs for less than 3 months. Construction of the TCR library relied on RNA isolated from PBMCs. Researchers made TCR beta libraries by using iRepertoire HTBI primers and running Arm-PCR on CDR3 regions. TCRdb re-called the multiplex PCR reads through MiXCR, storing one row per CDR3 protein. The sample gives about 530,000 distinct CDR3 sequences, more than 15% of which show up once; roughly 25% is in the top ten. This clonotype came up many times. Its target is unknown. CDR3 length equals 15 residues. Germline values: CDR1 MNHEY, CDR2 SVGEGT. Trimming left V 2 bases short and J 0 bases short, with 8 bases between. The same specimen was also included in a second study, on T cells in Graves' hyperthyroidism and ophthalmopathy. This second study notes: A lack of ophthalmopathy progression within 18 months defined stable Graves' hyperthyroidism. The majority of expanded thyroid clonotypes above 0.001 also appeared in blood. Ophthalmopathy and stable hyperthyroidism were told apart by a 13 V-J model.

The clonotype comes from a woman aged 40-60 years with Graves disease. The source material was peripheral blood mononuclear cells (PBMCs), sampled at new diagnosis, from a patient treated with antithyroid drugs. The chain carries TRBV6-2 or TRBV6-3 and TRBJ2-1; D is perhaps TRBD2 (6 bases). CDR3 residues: CASSYGGGSYNEQFF. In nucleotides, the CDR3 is TGTGCCAGCAGTTACGGGGGAGGCTCCTACAATGAGCAGTTCTTC.